This T cell receptor (beta chain) was documented in a study of cytotoxic CD8 clonotypes in ibrutinib-treated CLL. General study points: Before falling back toward baseline at progression, clonality had risen at the time of ibrutinib response. At baseline, clonality was higher than in age-matched healthy donors and correlated with CD8+ counts.

Clones were sequenced by immunoSEQ multiplex PCR, and TCRdb holds only the in-frame ones, with some missing. The sample yields hundreds of thousands of clones, 70% seen once. The germline V and J ends were trimmed by 7 bases and 0 bases, with 9 bases remaining between them. Germline loops: CDR1 SQVTM, CDR2 ANQGSEA. The CDR3 sequence is 12 residues long. Turning to this clone: Its specificity is unknown.

Here the sequenced sample was PBMCs, taken after 12 months of ibrutinib treatment. The chain has TRBV29-1 and TRBJ1-2; perhaps TRBD1 as D (5 bases). The sequence was obtained from a human donor with chronic lymphocytic leukemia. CDR3 in amino acids: CSASRANYGYTF. The DNA of the CDR3 is TGCAGCGCGAGCAGGGCTAACTATGGCTACACCTTC.